A single sample is the source of the 5 T cell receptor beta chains below, sequenced in a study of naive and memory T cell subsets. Regarding the study as a whole: Naive repertoires, especially CD8, held a few larger clonotypes, possibly memory cells re-expressing CD45RA.

Antigen specificity for these receptors is unknown. Both TRBC1 and TRBC2 were covered by a beta constant-region primer of two equimolar oligonucleotides. Nested alpha and beta constant-region primers with the SP2 primer drove four PCR rounds on ligated cDNA. MiXCR, applied by TCRdb to the UMI-ligation and nested PCR reads, yields one record per CDR3 protein. The sample lists roughly 100,000 distinct CDR3 sequences, roughly 14% occurring once. The material sequenced was naive CD8+ T cells from blood. Every receptor here comes from a human donor in good health.

J is TRBJ2-1 and V is TRBV29-1; D is unresolved. The germline V gene encodes CDR1 SQVTM and CDR2 ANQGSEA. The CDR3 consists of 15 residues. The V and J ends lost 7 bases and 0 bases respectively, with 16 bases between them. CDR3 amino acids: CSARFLESSYNEQFF. The CDR3 DNA reads as TGCAGCGCCCGTTTTTTGGAAAGCTCCTACAATGAGCAGTTCTTC.

There are a few counts of this clonotype. CDR3 DNA: TGTGCCAGCAGCTCAAGGGGGCCGAGTTACACTGAAGCTTTCTTT. Protein sequence: CASSSRGPSYTEAFF. J is TRBJ1-1 and V is TRBV12-3 or TRBV12-4, with 7 bases identical to TRBD1. The CDR3 spans 15 residues. Germline trimming cut 6 bases from V and 3 bases from J; bases unmatched to any gene: 10.

This clonotype came up many times. This chain uses TRBV19 with TRBJ2-5, with TRBD2 matching over 8 bases. J was trimmed by 5 bases and V by 5 bases; bases with no gene match: 10. Germline CDR1 LNHDA, CDR2 SQIVND (reference sequence). The CDR3 totals 15 residues. This chain's CDR3 is CASSDREPGGETQYF. For the CDR3, the DNA is TGTGCCAGTAGTGACCGCGAGCCGGGGGGGGAGACCCAGTACTTC.

The chain uses TRBV6-2 or TRBV6-3 and TRBJ1-6, with D tentatively TRBD1 (5 bases). CDR3 length: 12 amino acids. V was clipped by 2 bases and J by 16 bases, with 12 bases between them. The germline CDR1 and CDR2 sequences are MNHEY and SVGEGT. CDR3 coding DNA: TGTGCCAGCAGTTACGACGACCGGGGGCTCCACTTT. It yields the protein CASSYDDRGLHF.

A word on this clonotype: The junction and the germline gene differ at one end; a read error may be behind it. This chain links TRBV7-9 with TRBJ2-3, with D possibly TRBD2 on 5 matching bases. Per the germline V gene, CDR1 is SEHNR and CDR2 is FQNEAQ (reference sequence). There are 15 residues in the CDR3. CDR3 loop: CASSLDTEGTVTQYF. CDR3 sequence (DNA): TGTGCCAGCAGCTTGGATACCGAGGGCACAGTTACGCAGTATTTT.